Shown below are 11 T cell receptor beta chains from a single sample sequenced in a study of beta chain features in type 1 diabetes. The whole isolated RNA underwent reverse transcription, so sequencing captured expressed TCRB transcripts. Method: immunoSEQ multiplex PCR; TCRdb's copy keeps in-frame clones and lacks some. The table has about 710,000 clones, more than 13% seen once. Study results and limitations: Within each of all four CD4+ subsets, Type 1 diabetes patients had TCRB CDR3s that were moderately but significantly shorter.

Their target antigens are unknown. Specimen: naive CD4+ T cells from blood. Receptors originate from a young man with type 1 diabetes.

The CDR3 sequence is CASSPKSVTPGATDGGYTF. CDR3 in DNA: TGTGCCAGCAGCCCCAAGAGCGTGACACCGGGGGCCACCGACGGGGGCTACACCTTC. V gene TRBV13 combines with J gene TRBJ1-2; tentative D call: TRBD1 (6 bases). This CDR3 is built from 19 residues. CDR1 is PRHDT and CDR2 is FYEKMQ in the germline V gene (reference sequence). V dropped 5 bases and J dropped 8 bases, with 33 bases sitting between them.

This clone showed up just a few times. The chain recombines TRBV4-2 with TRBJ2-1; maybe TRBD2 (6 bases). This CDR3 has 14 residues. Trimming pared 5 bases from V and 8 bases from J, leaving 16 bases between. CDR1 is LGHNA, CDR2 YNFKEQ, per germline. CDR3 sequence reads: CASSSRDSRDEQFF. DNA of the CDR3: TGTGCCAGCAGCAGCCGGGACTCACGGGATGAGCAGTTCTTC.

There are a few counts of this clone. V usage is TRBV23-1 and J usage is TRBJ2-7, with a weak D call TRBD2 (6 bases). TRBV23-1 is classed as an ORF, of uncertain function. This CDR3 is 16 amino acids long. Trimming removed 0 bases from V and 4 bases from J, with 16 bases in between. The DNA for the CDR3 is TGCGCCAGCAGTCAATCGCGGGGTCACCCAGGGTACGAGCAGTACTTC. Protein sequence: CASSQSRGHPGYEQYF.

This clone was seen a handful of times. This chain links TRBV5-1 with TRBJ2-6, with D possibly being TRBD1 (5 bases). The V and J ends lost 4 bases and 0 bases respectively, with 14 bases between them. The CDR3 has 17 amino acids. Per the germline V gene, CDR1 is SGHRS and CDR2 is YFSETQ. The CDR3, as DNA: TGCGCCAGCAGCGAAGACAGACCCAGCTCTGGGGCCAACGTCCTGACTTTC. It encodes CASSEDRPSSGANVLTF.

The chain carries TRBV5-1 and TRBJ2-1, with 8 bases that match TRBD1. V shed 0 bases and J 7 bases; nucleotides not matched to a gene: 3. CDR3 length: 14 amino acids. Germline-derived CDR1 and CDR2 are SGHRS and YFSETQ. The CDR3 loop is CASSLGDRPNEQFF. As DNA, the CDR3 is TGCGCCAGCAGCTTGGGGGACAGGCCTAATGAGCAGTTCTTC.

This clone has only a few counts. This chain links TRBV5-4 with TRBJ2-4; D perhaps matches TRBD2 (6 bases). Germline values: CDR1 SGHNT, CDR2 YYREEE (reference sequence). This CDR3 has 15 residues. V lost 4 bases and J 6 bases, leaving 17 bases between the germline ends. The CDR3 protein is CASSAPGLLGNIQYF. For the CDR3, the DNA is TGTGCCAGCAGCGCTCCGGGACTCCTGGGAAACATTCAGTACTTC.

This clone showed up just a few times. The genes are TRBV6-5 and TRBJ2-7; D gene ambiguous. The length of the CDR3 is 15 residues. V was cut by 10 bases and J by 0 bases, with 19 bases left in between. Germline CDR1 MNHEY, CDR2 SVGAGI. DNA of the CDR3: TGTGCCACTCGCAACAGACCTCTGAGCTCCTACGAGCAGTACTTC. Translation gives CATRNRPLSSYEQYF.

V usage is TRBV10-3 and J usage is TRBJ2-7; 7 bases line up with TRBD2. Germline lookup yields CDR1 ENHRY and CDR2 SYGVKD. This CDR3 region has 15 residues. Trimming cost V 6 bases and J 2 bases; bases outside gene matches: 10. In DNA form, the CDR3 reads TGTGCCATCAGGACTGCGGAGGGAGGGCCCTACGAGCAGTACTTC. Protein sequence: CAIRTAEGGPYEQYF.

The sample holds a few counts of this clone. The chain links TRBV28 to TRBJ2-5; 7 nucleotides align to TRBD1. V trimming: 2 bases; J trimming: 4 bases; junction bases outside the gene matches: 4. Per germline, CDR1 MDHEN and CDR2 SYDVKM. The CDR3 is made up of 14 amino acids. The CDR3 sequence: CASSLRAGGETQYF. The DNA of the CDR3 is TGTGCCAGCAGTTTAAGGGCAGGGGGAGAGACCCAGTACTTC.

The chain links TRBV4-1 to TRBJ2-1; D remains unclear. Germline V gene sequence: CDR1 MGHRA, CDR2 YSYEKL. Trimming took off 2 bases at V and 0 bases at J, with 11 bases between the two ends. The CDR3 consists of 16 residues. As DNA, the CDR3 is TGCGCCAGCAGCCAATTCGAGATGGGCTCCTACAATGAGCAGTTCTTC. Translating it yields CASSQFEMGSYNEQFF.

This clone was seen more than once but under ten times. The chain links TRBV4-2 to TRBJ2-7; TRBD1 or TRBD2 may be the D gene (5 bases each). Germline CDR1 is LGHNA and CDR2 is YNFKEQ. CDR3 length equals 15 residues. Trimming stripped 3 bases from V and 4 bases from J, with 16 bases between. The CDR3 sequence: CASSQDWDGGYEQYF. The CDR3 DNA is TGTGCCAGCAGCCAGGACTGGGACGGTGGATACGAGCAGTACTTC.